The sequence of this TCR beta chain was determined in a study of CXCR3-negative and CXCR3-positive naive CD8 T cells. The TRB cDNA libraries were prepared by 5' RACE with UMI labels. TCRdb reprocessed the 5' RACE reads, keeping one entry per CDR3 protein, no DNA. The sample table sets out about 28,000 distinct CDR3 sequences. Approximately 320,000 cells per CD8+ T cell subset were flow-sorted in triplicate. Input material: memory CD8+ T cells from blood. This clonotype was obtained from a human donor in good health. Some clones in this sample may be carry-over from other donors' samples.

CDR3: CSVEGGGDYNEQFF. The chain recombines TRBV29-1 with TRBJ2-1; TCRdb gives TRBD1 as the D gene, but with no DNA this cannot be confirmed. Looked up from germline, CDR1 is SQVTM and CDR2 is ANQGSEA. The CDR3 runs 14 residues.